The T cell receptor beta chain described here comes from a study of response to subunit inactivated influenza vaccine. V gave up 0 bases and J gave up 3 bases; unmatched junction bases: 6. Germline loops: CDR1 MGHDK, CDR2 SYGVNS. The CDR3 is 16 residues long. TCRdb independently ran MiXCR on the RT-PCR reads; one entry per CDR3 protein. This sample has fewer than 600,000 distinct CDR3 sequences, with roughly 7.9% found just once. V and J are TRBV25-1 and TRBJ2-5, with 8 nucleotides matching TRBD1. Specimen: PBMCs from blood, collected roughly 24 months after vaccination. The sequence was obtained from a man aged 50-75 years who received an inactivated influenza vaccine. The DNA of the CDR3 is TGTGCCAGCAGTGAATATGTAGGGGGACAGGAAGAGACCCAGTACTTC. Amino acid sequence: CASSEYVGGQEETQYF.